This TCR beta chain was observed in a study of blood T cell repertoires in COVID-19 (dated by TCRdb to 2018 to 2021). At the level of the whole study: Collaborator samples came from the United States, Italy and Spain and covered acute and convalescent phases of COVID-19. Samples were obtained from the ongoing ImmuneRACE study (first 160 participants) and from 1,254 subjects provided by 6 global collaborators. The material from the prospective study consisted of cDNA or gDNA derived from T cells, B-cell-depleted T cells, or PBMCs. The repertoires were released in a freely available public database intended as a resource for research on the immune response to SARS-CoV-2. HLA class I and class II types, where available, came from metadata supplied by the sample provider rather than from assay-based typing. The sample metadata nearly always contained a de-identified subject ID, COVID-19 status, age in years and sex. Subjects who had been exposed to COVID-19, were actively infected with it, or had recovered from it provided the deeply sampled blood TCRbeta repertoires that made up the dataset. Study-level results and caveats: The quantity of clinical and demographic metadata differed by source and by participant and was supplied without curation.

Sequences LNHDA (CDR1) and SQIVND (CDR2) are obtained from the germline V gene (reference sequence). Counted from cysteine to phenylalanine, this CDR3 has 14 amino acids. Only CDR3 DNA remains: 42 bases, in frame from the first base. V is pared back by 7 bases and J by 0 bases, with 10 bases lying between the germline termini. One collaborating source in Seattle enrolled patients during active infection and followed them longitudinally through the course of disease. The collaborating institutions used their own protocols to collect whole blood in K2EDTA tubes. For TCRbeta analysis, collaborator samples were shipped as frozen whole blood, as isolated PBMCs, or as DNA extracted from either sample type. TCRbeta CDR3 regions were amplified from genomic DNA using the immunoSEQ Assay, a bias-controlled multiplex PCR. The authors' pipeline ran thus. Nucleated cell counts per sample were estimated from amplification of reference gene primers within the assay. Sequence reads were collapsed and filtered to measure the absolute abundance of every unique TCRbeta CDR3 rearrangement. For each sample, productive Simpson clonality was calculated by taking the square root of Simpson's diversity index across productive rearrangements. TCRdb re-hosts the immuneACCESS table, in-frame sequences only. Its copies lack some clones; in the studies checked, an unresolved V gene accounts for under half of them, and the cause for the rest is not known. The V and J calls and clone size are taken from that table; D and trimming were inferred from the DNA. The sample table records tens of thousands of clones; under 90% of these occur just once. Around 5.2% of the sample comes from the top ten.

As to this clone: Its binding antigen is unknown. No clone much larger than this one lies a single base away; base qualities are absent.

Recombination connected TRBV19 to TRBJ2-4; the D gene assignment is ambiguous. Sequenced: peripheral blood. This TCR was recovered from a man between 60 and 75 years old with COVID-19, enrolled during active disease. The bases read TGTGCCAGTACCCCACACCTAGCCAAAAACATTCAGTACTTC. Its amino acids are CASTPHLAKNIQYF.